This T cell receptor (beta chain) derives from a study of early T cells in non-severe SARS-CoV-2 infection. This clonotype was seen only a few times. TCRdb re-called the 5' RACE reads with MiXCR, one entry per CDR3 protein. This sample has nearly 30,000 distinct CDR3 sequences; around 5.7% occur once, and the top ten carry almost 6%. Germline values: CDR1 DFQATT, CDR2 SNEGSKA (reference sequence). This CDR3 region has 12 residues. Trimming took 3 bases from V and 9 from J, leaving 9 bases between them. The sequence came from an adult who was a healthcare worker with PCR-confirmed SARS-CoV-2 infection or an uninfected control (not recorded which). Material: whole blood. The chain recombines TRBV20-1 with TRBJ1-6; no clear D gene. CDR3 nucleotide sequence: TGCAGTGCTAGTAGACCAGTTTCACCCCTCCACTTT. As protein: CSASRPVSPLHF.